The present entry profiles one T cell receptor beta chain with its context. What it binds is not known. The sample is drawn from a study of T cell responses to AZD1222 COVID-19 vaccine. Study-wide points: The reported proportion of spike-specific TCRs targeting unmutated variant regions was nearly half. Repertoire sampling was restricted to post-peak T cell response timepoints. Females made up more of the donors, who were largely white British, and clonal diversity may have come out too low. Just a handful of AZD1222 recipients tested seropositive at baseline.

The ends were cut back, 5 bases at V and 2 bases at J, with 16 bases in the middle. Germline CDR1 reads SGHVS; CDR2 reads FQNEAQ. The CDR3 covers 16 residues. Libraries were prepared by immunoSEQ multiplex PCR; TCRdb keeps only in-frame clonotypes and omits some of them. In the table there are over 85,000 clones, about 90% of which are singletons. The V and J genes are TRBV7-8 and TRBJ1-5; no definite D call. Sample: peripheral blood, taken on day 0 of AZD1222 vaccination. This receptor was obtained from an adult in good health. CDR3 in DNA: TGTGCCAGCAGCCCCTTCGCTGGCACCGGCAATCAGCCCCAGCATTTT. It encodes CASSPFAGTGNQPQHF. Together with reference TRBV7-8 and TRBJ1-5, the CDR3 gives the full variable domain: GAGVSQSPRYKVAKRGQDVALRCDPISGHVSLFWYQQALGQGPEFLTYFQNEAQLDKSGLPSDRFFAERPEGSVSTLKIQRTQQEDSAVYLCASSPFAGTGNQPQHFGDGTRLSIL.